The 18 T cell receptor beta chains listed next were all sequenced from one sample in a study of blood T cell repertoires in COVID-19. Sequenced by immunoSEQ multiplex PCR; TCRdb stores in-frame clones only, minus some. The sample has fewer than 400,000 clones, 85% to 90% seen once. Sequenced: PBMCs or T cells enriched from blood (not recorded which). The receptor set was obtained from a woman aged 45-65 years who had recovered from COVID-19.

V gene TRBV7-6 combines with J gene TRBJ1-1; TRBD1 might be the D (5 bases). The CDR3 extends over 13 amino acids. Trimming removed 5 bases from V and 5 bases from J, with 12 bases in between. The germline V gene has CDR1 SGHVS and CDR2 FNYEAQ. The CDR3 DNA is TGTGCCAGCAGCGCAGGGCTGGGGACTGAAGCTTTCTTT. Encoded protein: CASSAGLGTEAFF.

The rearrangement joins TRBV3-1 (or the pseudogene TRBV3-2) to TRBJ2-5, with a tentative D call TRBD2 (6 bases). Looked up from germline, CDR1 is LGHDT and CDR2 is YNNKEL (reference sequence). The CDR3 spans 16 residues. Trimming pared 4 bases from V and 2 bases from J, leaving 17 bases between. The CDR3 DNA follows: TGTGCCAGCAGCCGCCACCAGCGGGCGCCACAAGAGACCCAGTACTTC. Its protein product is CASSRHQRAPQETQYF.

This clone was recorded a few times. This rearrangement joins TRBV6-2 or TRBV6-3 to TRBJ1-5, with a possible D match to TRBD1 (5 bases). The CDR3 spans 14 residues. V dropped 5 bases and J dropped 1 base, with 9 bases sitting between them. The germline CDR1 and CDR2 sequences are MNHEY and SVGEGT. This chain's CDR3 is CASSLGLSNQPQHF. Written as DNA, the CDR3 is TGTGCCAGCAGTCTGGGGCTCAGCAATCAGCCCCAGCATTTT.

The chain links TRBV5-1 to TRBJ1-1; D is uncertain. There are 13 residues in the CDR3. The germline V and J ends were trimmed by 0 bases and 9 bases, with 12 bases remaining between them. CDR1 and CDR2 (germline): SGHRS, YFSETQ. CDR3 bases: TGCGCCAGCAGCTTGGCAGGCAGTCCGAAAGCTTTCTTT. Translated, it gives CASSLAGSPKAFF.

V gene TRBV6-5 combines with J gene TRBJ1-2, with D uncertain. CDR1 and CDR2 (germline): MNHEY, SVGAGI. The CDR3 has 15 residues. V was shortened by 10 bases and J by 0 bases, with 18 bases between the two germline ends. CDR3 sequence: CATTQPGFPNYGYTF. DNA of the CDR3: TGTGCCACCACTCAGCCGGGGTTCCCTAACTATGGCTACACCTTC.

A remark on this clone: Germline and junction disagree at one end, which may indicate a read error. The CDR3 protein is CASSLRGLGGCGYTF. In nucleotides, the CDR3 is TGTGCTAGCAGCTTACGAGGGCTAGGGGGATGCGGCTACACCTTC. The genes are TRBV7-7 and TRBJ1-2, with a tentative D call TRBD1 (6 bases). Germline CDR1 reads SSHAT; CDR2 reads FNYEAQ (reference sequence). The CDR3 extends over 15 amino acids. The whole variable domain, filled in from reference TRBV7-7 and TRBJ1-2, reads GAGVSQSPRYKVTKRGQDVTLRCDPISSHATLYWYQQALGQGPEFLTYFNYEAQPDKSGLPSDRFSAERPEGSISTLTIQRTEQRDSAMYRCASSLRGLGGCGYTFGSGTRLTVV.

The rearrangement links TRBV29-1 to TRBJ1-2; D ambiguous. The CDR3 length is 11 residues. Per the germline V gene, CDR1 is SQVTM and CDR2 is ANQGSEA. Trimming left V 1 base short and J 4 bases short, with 4 bases between. The DNA of the CDR3 is TGCAGCGTTGAAGGGGCCTATGGCTACACCTTC. This translates into CSVEGAYGYTF.

This chain uses TRBV7-2 with TRBJ2-2, with 7 nucleotides matching TRBD2. Germline values: CDR1 SGHTA, CDR2 FQGNSA. The CDR3 consists of 12 residues. Unmatched junction bases numbered 4, after V lost 2 bases and J lost 13 bases. CDR3 in amino acids: CASSLPPGGLFF. The DNA for the CDR3 is TGTGCCAGCAGCTTACCACCGGGAGGGCTGTTTTTT. The full variable domain, completed using reference TRBV7-2 and TRBJ2-2, is GAGVSQSPSNKVTEKGKDVELRCDPISGHTALYWYRQSLGQGLEFLIYFQGNSAPDKSGLPSDRFSAERTGGSVSTLTIQRTQQEDSAVYLCASSLPPGGLFFGEGSRLTVL.

V is TRBV7-8 and J is TRBJ1-5; 7 bases match TRBD1. The germline V gene encodes CDR1 SGHVS and CDR2 FQNEAQ. Germline trimming cut 4 bases from V and 2 bases from J; bases unmatched to any gene: 5. The length of the CDR3 is 15 residues. The CDR3, as DNA: TGTGCCAGCAGCTCCCATGGGACAGGCAATCAGCCCCAGCATTTT. This encodes CASSSHGTGNQPQHF.

The chain recombines TRBV2 with TRBJ2-2, with TRBD1 identical over 9 bases. From germline, CDR1 is SNHLY and CDR2 FYNNEI. J gave up 5 bases and V 5 bases, and 9 bases lay outside the gene matches. CDR3 length: 16 amino acids. The CDR3 nucleotides read TGTGCCAGCAGTCCAAGACAGGGGGTGCGGACCGGGGAGCTGTTTTTT. Translated: CASSPRQGVRTGELFF.

The CDR3 DNA reads TGTGCCAGCAGTAGCTCGTTCGAAGCTTTCTTT. It specifies CASSSSFEAFF. The V and J genes are TRBV12-3 or TRBV12-4 and TRBJ1-1; the D is unclear. There are 11 residues in the CDR3. Trimming removed 5 bases at V and 8 bases at J, with 9 bases between.

The J gene is TRBJ2-7, the V gene TRBV27; maybe TRBD1 (5 bases). CDR3 length equals 14 residues. Looked up from germline, CDR1 is MNHEY and CDR2 is SMNVEV (reference sequence). Trimming stripped 2 bases from V and 3 bases from J, with 11 bases between. The CDR3 DNA sequence: TGTGCCAGCAGTTTAGGGGCGGCTAACTACGAGCAGTACTTC. This codes for CASSLGAANYEQYF.

V gene TRBV11-2 combines with J gene TRBJ2-3; 14 bases align to TRBD2. The V gene's germline CDR1 is SGHAT and CDR2 FQNNGV. CDR3 length: 19 residues. V lost 5 bases to trimming and J lost 2 bases; unmatched junction nucleotides: 12. CDR3 coding DNA: TGTGCCAGCAGCATTCTGACTAGCGGGGGGGAGAAATACACAGATACGCAGTATTTT. Residues: CASSILTSGGEKYTDTQYF.

This clone was observed a single time. The V gene is TRBV15, the J gene TRBJ2-7; TRBD2 matches 10 bases. Per germline, CDR1 LNHNV and CDR2 YYDKDF (reference sequence). The CDR3 totals 16 residues. Losses at the gene ends were 0 bases for V and 2 bases for J; bases not matched to a gene: 4. CDR3 DNA sequence: TGTGCCACCAGCAGAGATTCGGGACTAGCGACCTACGAGCAGTACTTC. As protein: CATSRDSGLATYEQYF.

The chain joins TRBV5-4 to TRBJ1-2, with D hard to call. The CDR3 contains 14 residues. Germline CDR1 is SGHNT and CDR2 is YYREEE (reference sequence). V was trimmed by 0 bases and J by 3 bases, leaving 9 bases between them. CDR3 nucleotide sequence: TGTGCCAGCAGCTTGGCCCGGGGTGACTATGGCTACACCTTC. Protein product: CASSLARGDYGYTF.

The gene calls are TRBV11-3 and TRBJ2-2; maybe TRBD2 (6 bases). Germline loops: CDR1 SGHNT, CDR2 YENEEA. The CDR3 is 17 amino acids. With 0 bases removed from V and 4 bases from J, the gap between germline ends came to 15 bases. The CDR3 loop reads CASSLDPYGGITGELFF. The CDR3 bases are TGTGCCAGCAGCTTAGATCCGTACGGGGGAATCACCGGGGAGCTGTTTTTT.

The V call is TRBV7-2, the J call TRBJ2-3, with no clear D. The V gene lost 2 bases and the J gene lost 0 bases, with 12 bases spanning the gap. This CDR3 is 16 amino acids long. Germline V gene lookup returns CDR1 SGHTA and CDR2 FQGNSA. CDR3 in DNA: TGTGCCAGCAGCTTAATTTTGTCAGGAAGCACAGATACGCAGTATTTT. This sequence encodes CASSLILSGSTDTQYF.

The rearrangement links TRBV18 to TRBJ1-1; 8 nucleotides agree with TRBD1. V lost 4 bases to trimming and J lost 11 bases; unmatched junction nucleotides: 6. Germline V CDR1 and CDR2: KGHSH, LQKENI. CDR3 size: 12 residues. CDR3: CASSHSQGAAFF. In DNA, the CDR3 is TGTGCCAGCTCACATTCGCAGGGGGCCGCTTTCTTT.